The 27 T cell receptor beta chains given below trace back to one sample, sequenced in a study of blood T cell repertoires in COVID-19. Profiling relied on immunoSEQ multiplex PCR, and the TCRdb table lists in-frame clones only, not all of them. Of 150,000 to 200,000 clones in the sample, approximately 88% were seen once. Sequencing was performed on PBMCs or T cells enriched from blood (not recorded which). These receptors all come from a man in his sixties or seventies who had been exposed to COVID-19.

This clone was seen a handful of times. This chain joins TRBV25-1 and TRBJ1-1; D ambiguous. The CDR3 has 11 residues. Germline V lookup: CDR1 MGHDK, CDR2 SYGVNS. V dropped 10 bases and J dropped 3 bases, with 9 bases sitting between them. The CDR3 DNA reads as TGTGCCACCGGGGTGGACACTGAAGCTTTCTTT. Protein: CATGVDTEAFF. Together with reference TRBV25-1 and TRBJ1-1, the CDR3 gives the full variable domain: EADIYQTPRYLVIGTGKKITLECSQTMGHDKMYWYQQDPGMELHLIHYSYGVNSTEKGDLSSESTVSRIRTEHFPLTLESARPSHTSQYLCATGVDTEAFFGQGTRLTVV.

CDR3 DNA sequence: TGCGCCAGCAGCTTGGACGGGTCGGGCAATCAGCCCCAGCATTTT. Translating gives CASSLDGSGNQPQHF. The V gene is TRBV5-1, the J gene TRBJ1-5; D unresolved. The germline V and J ends were trimmed by 0 bases and 2 bases, with 9 bases remaining between them. The CDR3 spans 15 residues. Germline loops: CDR1 SGHRS, CDR2 YFSETQ.

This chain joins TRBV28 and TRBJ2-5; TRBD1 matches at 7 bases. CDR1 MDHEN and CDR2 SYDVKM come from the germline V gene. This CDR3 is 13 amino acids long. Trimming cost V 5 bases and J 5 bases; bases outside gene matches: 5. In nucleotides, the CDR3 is TGTGCCAGCAGTGCCAGGGGGAAGGAGACCCAGTACTTC. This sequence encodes CASSARGKETQYF.

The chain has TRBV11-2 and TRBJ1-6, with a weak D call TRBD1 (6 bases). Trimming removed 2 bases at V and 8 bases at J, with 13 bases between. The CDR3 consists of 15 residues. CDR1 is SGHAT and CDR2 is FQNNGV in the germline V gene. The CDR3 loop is CASSLMQGTHSPLHF. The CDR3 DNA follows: TGTGCCAGCAGCTTAATGCAGGGGACGCATTCACCCCTCCACTTT. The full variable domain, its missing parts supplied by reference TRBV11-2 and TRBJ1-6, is EAGVAQSPRYKIIEKRQSVAFWCNPISGHATLYWYQQILGQGPKLLIQFQNNGVVDDSQLPKDRFSAERLKGVDSTLKIQPAKLEDSAVYLCASSLMQGTHSPLHFGNGTRLTVT.

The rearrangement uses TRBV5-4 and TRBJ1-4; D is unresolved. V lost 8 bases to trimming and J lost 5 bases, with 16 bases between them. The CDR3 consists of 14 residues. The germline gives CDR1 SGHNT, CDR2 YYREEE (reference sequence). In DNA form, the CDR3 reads TGTGCCAGAAACCAGGCCAGACTAAATGAAAAACTGTTTTTT. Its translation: CARNQARLNEKLFF.

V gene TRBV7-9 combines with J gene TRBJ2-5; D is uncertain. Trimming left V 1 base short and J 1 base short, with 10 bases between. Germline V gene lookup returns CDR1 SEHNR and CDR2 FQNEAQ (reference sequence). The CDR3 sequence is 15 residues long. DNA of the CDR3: TGTGCCAGCAGCTTAGTTCCAGGAACCCAAGAGACCCAGTACTTC. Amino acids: CASSLVPGTQETQYF. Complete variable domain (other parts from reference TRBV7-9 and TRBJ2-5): DTGVSQNPRHKITKRGQNVTFRCDPISEHNRLYWYRQTLGQGPEFLTYFQNEAQLEKSRLLSDRFSAERPKGSFSTLEIQRTEQGDSAMYLCASSLVPGTQETQYFGPGTRLLVL.

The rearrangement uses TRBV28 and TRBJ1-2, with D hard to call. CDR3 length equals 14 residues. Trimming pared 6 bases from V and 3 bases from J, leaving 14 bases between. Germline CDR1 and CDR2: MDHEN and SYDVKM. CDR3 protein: CASRPTRTDYGYTF. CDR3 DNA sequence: TGTGCCAGCAGGCCTACCCGGACTGACTATGGCTACACCTTC.

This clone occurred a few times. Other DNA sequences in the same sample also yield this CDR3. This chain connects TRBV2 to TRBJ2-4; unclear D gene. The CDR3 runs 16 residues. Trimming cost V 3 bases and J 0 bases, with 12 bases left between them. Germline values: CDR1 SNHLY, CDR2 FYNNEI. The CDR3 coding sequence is TGTGCCAGCAGTGACTTGACGGAGCTAGCCAAAAACATTCAGTACTTC. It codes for CASSDLTELAKNIQYF.

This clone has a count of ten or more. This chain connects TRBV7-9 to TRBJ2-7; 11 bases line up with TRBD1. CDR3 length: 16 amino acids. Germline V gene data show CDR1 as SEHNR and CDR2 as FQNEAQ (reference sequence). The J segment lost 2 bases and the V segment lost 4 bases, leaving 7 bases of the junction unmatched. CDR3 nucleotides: TGTGCCAGCAGCTCCACCCCGGGACAGGGGGCCTACGAGCAGTACTTC. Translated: CASSSTPGQGAYEQYF.

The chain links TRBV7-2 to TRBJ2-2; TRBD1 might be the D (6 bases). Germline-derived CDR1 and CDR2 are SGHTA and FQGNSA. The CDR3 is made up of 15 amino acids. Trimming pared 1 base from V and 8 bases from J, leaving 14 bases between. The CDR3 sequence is CASSLVGRGIGELFF. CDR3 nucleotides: TGTGCCAGCAGCTTAGTCGGCAGGGGAATAGGGGAGCTGTTTTTT.

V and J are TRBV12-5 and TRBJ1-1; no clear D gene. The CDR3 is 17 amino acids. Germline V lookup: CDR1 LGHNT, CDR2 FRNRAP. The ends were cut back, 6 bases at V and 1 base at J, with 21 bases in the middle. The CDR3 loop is CASGQTTMGRANTEAFF. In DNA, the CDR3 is TGTGCTAGTGGACAGACTACAATGGGGAGAGCGAACACTGAAGCTTTCTTT.

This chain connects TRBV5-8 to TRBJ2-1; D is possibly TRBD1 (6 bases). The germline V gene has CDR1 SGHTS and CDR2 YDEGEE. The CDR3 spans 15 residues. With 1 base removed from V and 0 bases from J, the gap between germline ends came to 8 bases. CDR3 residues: CASSLLGASYNEQFF. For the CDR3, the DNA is TGTGCCAGCAGCTTGCTGGGGGCCTCCTACAATGAGCAGTTCTTC.

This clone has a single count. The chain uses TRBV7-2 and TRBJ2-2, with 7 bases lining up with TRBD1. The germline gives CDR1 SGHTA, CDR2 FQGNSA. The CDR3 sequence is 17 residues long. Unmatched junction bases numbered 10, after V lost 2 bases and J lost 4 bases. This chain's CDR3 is CASSLRMSGGSTGELFF. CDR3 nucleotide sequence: TGTGCCAGCAGCTTACGTATGTCAGGGGGTAGCACCGGGGAGCTGTTTTTT.

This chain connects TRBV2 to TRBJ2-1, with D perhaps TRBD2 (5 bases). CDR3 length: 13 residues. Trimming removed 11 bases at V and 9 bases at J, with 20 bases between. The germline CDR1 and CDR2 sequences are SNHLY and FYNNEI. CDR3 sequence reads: CAPGSLVDAEQFF. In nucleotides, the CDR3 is TGTGCCCCTGGGAGCCTCGTTGACGCTGAGCAGTTCTTC.

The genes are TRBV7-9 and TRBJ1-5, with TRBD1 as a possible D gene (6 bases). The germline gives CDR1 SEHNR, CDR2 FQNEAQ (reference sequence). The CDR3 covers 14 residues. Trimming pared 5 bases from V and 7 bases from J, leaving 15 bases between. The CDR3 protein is CASSPGHPGQPQHF. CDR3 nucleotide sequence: TGTGCCAGCAGCCCGGGACATCCCGGCCAGCCCCAGCATTTT.

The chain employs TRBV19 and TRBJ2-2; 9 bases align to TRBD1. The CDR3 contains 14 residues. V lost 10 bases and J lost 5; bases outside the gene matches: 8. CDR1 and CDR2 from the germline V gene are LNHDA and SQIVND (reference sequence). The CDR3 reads CATENRGRTGELFF. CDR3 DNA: TGTGCCACCGAAAACAGGGGGCGAACCGGGGAGCTGTTTTTT.

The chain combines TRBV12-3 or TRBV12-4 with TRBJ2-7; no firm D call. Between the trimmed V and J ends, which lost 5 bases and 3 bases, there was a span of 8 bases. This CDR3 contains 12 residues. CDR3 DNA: TGTGCCAGCAGTCCCTCAGACTACGAGCAGTACTTC. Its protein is CASSPSDYEQYF.

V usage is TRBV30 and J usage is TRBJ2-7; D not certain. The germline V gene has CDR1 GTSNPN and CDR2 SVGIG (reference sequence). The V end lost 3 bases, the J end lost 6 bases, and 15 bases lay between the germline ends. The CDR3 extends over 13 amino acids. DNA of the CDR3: TGTGCCTGGAGACCTAAAGGAGACGGCGAGCAGTACTTC. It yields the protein CAWRPKGDGEQYF.

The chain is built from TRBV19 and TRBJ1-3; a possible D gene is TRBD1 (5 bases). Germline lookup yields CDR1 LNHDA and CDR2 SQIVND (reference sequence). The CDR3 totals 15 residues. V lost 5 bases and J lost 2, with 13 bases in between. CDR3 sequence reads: CASSPGPLPGNTIYF. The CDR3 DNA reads TGTGCCAGTAGTCCAGGGCCCCTGCCTGGAAACACCATATATTTT.

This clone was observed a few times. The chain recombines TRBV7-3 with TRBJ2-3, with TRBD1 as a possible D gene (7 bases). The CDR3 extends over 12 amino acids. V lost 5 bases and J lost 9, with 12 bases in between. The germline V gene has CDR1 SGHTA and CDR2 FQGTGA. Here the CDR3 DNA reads TGTGCCAGCAGCCCCCAGGGGGGAACGCAGTATTTT. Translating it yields CASSPQGGTQYF.

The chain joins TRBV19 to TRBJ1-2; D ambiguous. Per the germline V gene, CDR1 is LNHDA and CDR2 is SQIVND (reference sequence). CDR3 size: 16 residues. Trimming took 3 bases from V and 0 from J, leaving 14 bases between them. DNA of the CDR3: TGTGCCAGTAGTATTGGTTCCCCCACAACTAACTATGGCTACACCTTC. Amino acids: CASSIGSPTTNYGYTF. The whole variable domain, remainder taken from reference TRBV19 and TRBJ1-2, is DGGITQSPKYLFRKEGQNVTLSCEQNLNHDAMYWYRQDPGQGLRLIYYSQIVNDFQKGDIAEGYSVSREKKESFPLTVTSAQKNPTAFYLCASSIGSPTTNYGYTFGSGTRLTVV.

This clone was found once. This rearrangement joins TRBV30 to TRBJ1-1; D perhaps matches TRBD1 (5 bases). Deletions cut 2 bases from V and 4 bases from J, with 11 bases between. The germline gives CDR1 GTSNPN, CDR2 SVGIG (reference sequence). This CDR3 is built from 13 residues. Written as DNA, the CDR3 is TGTGCCTGGAGTCCAGGGTGGAGCACTGAAGCTTTCTTT. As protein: CAWSPGWSTEAFF.

CDR3 residues: CASRSRGLGYTF. For the CDR3, the DNA is TGTGCCAGCAGGAGCAGGGGGCTGGGCTACACCTTC. This chain links TRBV6-5 with TRBJ1-2; 8 bases align to TRBD1. After removal of 6 bases from V and 8 bases from J, the junction contained 5 bases not matched to a gene. The CDR3 loop spans 12 amino acids. CDR1 is MNHEY and CDR2 is SVGAGI in the germline V gene.

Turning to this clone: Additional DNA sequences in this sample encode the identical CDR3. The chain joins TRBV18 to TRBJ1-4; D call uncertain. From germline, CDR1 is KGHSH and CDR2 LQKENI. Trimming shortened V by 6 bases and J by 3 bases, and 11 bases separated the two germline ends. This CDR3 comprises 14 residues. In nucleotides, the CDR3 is TGTGCCAGCTCTCCGGCGGGAGCTAATGAAAAACTGTTTTTT. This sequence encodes CASSPAGANEKLFF.

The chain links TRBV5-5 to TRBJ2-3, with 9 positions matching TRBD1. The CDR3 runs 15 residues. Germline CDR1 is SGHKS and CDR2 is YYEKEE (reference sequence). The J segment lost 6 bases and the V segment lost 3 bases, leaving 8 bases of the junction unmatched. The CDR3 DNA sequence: TGTGCCAGCAGCTCTGGGACAGGGCTTCAGGATACGCAGTATTTT. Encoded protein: CASSSGTGLQDTQYF.

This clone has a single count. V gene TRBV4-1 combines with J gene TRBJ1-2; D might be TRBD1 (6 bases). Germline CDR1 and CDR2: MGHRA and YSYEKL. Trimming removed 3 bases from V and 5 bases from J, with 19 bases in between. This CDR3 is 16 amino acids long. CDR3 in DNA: TGCGCCAGCAGCCAGCCAGACAGGCACCGTCGGTATGGCTACACCTTC. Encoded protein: CASSQPDRHRRYGYTF.

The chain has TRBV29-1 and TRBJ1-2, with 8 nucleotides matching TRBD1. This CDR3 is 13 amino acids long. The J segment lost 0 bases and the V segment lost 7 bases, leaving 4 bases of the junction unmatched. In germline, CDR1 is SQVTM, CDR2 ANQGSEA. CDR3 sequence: CSAGQGPNYGYTF. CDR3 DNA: TGCAGCGCTGGACAGGGACCTAACTATGGCTACACCTTC.